This entry describes one T cell receptor beta chain. Its target is not known. The data stem from a study of T cells after posttransplantation cyclophosphamide. The table came from immunoSEQ multiplex PCR; TCRdb's copy has only in-frame clones and leaves some out. The sample contains roughly 9,900 clones, around 86% of which appear only once. Cyclophosphamide on days +3 and +4 followed busulfan-fludarabine conditioning and a marrow graft. The study's findings and limits: Recipient CMV seropositivity and CMV reactivation strongly tracked TRB clonality. Donor-recipient repertoire similarity was low at 1-2 months, rising over year one. Blood and skin or GI T cell repertoires showed limited TRB overlap.

Germline V CDR1 and CDR2: SGHRS, YFSETQ. CDR3 length: 15 amino acids. V shed 4 bases, J shed 8 bases, and the junction held 8 bases outside the gene matches. This TCR was sampled from a young adult male patient who received an allogeneic stem cell transplant from a related donor, was CMV-positive, and had acute GVHD only. T cells may partly derive from the graft donor. The chain couples TRBV5-1 to TRBJ2-1, with 11 bases lining up with TRBD2. Sample: CD4+ T cells sorted from PBMCs, taken after allogeneic stem cell transplant with posttransplant cyclophosphamide. CDR3 sequence reads: CASSHLAGGPYEQFF. The CDR3 bases are TGCGCCAGCAGCCATTTAGCGGGGGGGCCGTATGAGCAGTTCTTC. Full variable domain (remainder filled in from reference TRBV5-1 and TRBJ2-1): KAGVTQTPRYLIKTRGQQVTLSCSPISGHRSVSWYQQTPGQGLQFLFEYFSETQRNKGNFPGRFSGRQFSNSRSEMNVSTLELGDSALYLCASSHLAGGPYEQFFGPGTRLTVL.